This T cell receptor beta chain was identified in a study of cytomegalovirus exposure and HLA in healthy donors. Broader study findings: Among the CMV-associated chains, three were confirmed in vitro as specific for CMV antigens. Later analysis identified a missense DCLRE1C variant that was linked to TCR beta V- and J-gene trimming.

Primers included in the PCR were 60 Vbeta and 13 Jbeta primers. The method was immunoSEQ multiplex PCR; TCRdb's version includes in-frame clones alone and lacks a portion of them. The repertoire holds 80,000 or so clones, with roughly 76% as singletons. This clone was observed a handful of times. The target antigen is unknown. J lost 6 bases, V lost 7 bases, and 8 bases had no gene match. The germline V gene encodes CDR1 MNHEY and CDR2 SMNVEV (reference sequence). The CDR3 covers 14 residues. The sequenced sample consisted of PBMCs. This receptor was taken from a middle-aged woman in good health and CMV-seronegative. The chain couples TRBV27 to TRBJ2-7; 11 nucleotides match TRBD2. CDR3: CASTKTSGIGEQYF. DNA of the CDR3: TGTGCCAGCACAAAGACTAGCGGGATCGGCGAGCAGTACTTC.